The clone carrying this T cell receptor beta chain was picked up many times. These data originate in a study of T cells in Graves' hyperthyroidism and ophthalmopathy. The TCR beta CDR3 regions underwent amplification using RNA transcripts as the source. In the first-round RT-PCR of the TCR CDR3, the HTBI primer set was used. TCRdb called the multiplex PCR reads again in MiXCR, with one record for every CDR3 protein. The sample has fewer than 600,000 distinct CDR3 sequences; 14% are singletons. With V trimmed by 5 bases and J by 5 bases, 11 bases remained unmatched. The CDR3 spans 15 residues. Germline V gives CDR1 DFQATT, CDR2 SNEGSKA (reference sequence).

The specimen was blood. This clonotype was obtained from a woman aged 40 to 50 with Graves' hyperthyroidism. The chain is built from TRBV20-1 and TRBJ2-5; 10 nucleotides line up with TRBD1. CDR3 sequence reads: CSAPDRGRFGETQYF. In DNA form, the CDR3 reads TGCAGTGCTCCCGACAGGGGGCGCTTCGGCGAGACCCAGTACTTC.